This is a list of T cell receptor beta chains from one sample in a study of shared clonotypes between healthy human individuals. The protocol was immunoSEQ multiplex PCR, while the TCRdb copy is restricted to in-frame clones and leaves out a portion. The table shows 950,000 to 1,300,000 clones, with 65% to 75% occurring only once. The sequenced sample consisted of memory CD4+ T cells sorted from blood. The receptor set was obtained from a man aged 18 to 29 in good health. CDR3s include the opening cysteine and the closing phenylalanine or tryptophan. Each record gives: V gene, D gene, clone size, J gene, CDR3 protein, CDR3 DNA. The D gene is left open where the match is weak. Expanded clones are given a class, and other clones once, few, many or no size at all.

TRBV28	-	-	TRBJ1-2	CASSLLGNYGYTF	TGTGCCAGCAGTTTATTGGGAAACTATGGCTACACCTTC
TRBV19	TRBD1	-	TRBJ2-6	CASSVGQGVWNPSGANVLTF	TGTGCCAGTAGTGTGGGACAGGGTGTATGGAATCCCTCTGGGGCCAACGTCCTGACTTTC
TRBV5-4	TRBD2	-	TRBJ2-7	CASSNGGGGPQRLEQYF	TGTGCCAGCAGCAACGGGGGGGGAGGACCTCAGAGGCTCGAGCAGTACTTC
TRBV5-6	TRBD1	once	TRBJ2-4	CASSWTGAKNIQYF	TGTGCCAGCAGCTGGACAGGGGCCAAAAACATTCAGTACTTC
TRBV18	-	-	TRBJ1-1	CASSREGNTEAFF	TGTGCCAGCTCACGGGAAGGGAACACTGAAGCTTTCTTT
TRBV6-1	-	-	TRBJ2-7	CASRTIWGASYEQYF	TGTGCCAGCAGGACTATATGGGGGGCGTCCTACGAGCAGTACTTC
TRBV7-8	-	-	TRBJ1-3	CASSRGNSGNTIYF	TGTGCCAGCAGTCGGGGGAACTCTGGAAACACCATATATTTT
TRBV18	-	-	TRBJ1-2	CASSPPGDRYGYTF	TGTGCCAGCTCACCCCCGGGGGATCGCTATGGCTACACCTTC
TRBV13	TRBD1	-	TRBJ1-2	CASSFGQGQGYGYTF	TGTGCCAGCAGCTTCGGACAGGGGCAGGGCTATGGCTACACCTTC
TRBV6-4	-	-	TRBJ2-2	CASSEAGELFF	TGTGCCAGCAGTGAGGCAGGGGAGCTGTTTTTT
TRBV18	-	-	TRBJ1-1	CASLATGGNTEAFF	TGTGCCAGCTTAGCAACCGGGGGGAACACTGAAGCTTTCTTT
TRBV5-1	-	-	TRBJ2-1	CASSLLEWYNEQFF	TGCGCCAGCAGCTTGCTTGAGTGGTACAATGAGCAGTTCTTC
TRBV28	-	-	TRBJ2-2	CASTQGGTGELFF	TGTGCCAGCACACAGGGCGGCACCGGGGAGCTGTTTTTT
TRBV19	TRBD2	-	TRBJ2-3	CASSPRGLVNADTQYF	TGTGCCAGTAGTCCCCGAGGACTAGTAAACGCAGATACGCAGTATTTT
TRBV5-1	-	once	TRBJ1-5	CASSPTPGPNQPQHF	TGCGCCAGCAGCCCTACCCCAGGCCCCAATCAGCCCCAGCATTTT
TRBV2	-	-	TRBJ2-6	CASSQTTSGANVLTF	TGTGCCAGCAGCCAAACAACCTCTGGGGCCAACGTCCTGACTTTC
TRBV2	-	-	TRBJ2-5	CASRVAPLAGQETQYF	TGTGCCAGCAGGGTGGCGCCGTTAGCAGGGCAAGAGACCCAGTACTTC